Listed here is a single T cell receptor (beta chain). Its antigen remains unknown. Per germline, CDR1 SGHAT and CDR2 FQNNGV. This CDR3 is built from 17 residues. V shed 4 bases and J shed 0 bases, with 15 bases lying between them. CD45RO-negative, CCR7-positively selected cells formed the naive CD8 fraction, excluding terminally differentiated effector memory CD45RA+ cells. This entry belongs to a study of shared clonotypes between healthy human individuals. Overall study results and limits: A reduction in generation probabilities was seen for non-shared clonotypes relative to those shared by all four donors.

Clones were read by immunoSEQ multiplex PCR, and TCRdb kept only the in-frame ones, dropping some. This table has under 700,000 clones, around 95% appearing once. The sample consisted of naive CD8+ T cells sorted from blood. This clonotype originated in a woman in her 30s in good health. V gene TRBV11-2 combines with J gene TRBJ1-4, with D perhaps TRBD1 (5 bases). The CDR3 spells CASSSTGREPTNEKLFF. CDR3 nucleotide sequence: TGTGCCAGCAGCTCGACGGGACGGGAACCAACTAATGAAAAACTGTTTTTT.